The rows below give T cell receptor beta chains drawn from one sample of a study of T cell clusters in autoimmune cytopenias. Reanalyzing the multiplex PCR reads, TCRdb keeps one entry per CDR3 protein, without DNA. This sample's table reports about 5,600 distinct CDR3 sequences. This sample was also put to use in a study of T cell repertoires in aging, cancer and after chemotherapy.

The sequencing input was peripheral blood. The source of these receptors is a human donor in good health. Each CDR3 is given with its conserved first and last residue. Rows may omit the clone size; those that give it use once, few, many or a size class.

cdr3_aa: CASRPGATISEAFF; clone_size: .; v_call: TRBV7-9; j_call: TRBJ1-1
cdr3_aa: CASSEGAWGNQPQHF; clone_size: medium-sized; v_call: TRBV6-5; j_call: TRBJ1-5
cdr3_aa: CASSGDVGQETQYF; clone_size: large; v_call: TRBV11-3; j_call: TRBJ2-5
cdr3_aa: CASSLPGNPVYEQYF; clone_size: medium-sized; v_call: TRBV11-3; j_call: TRBJ2-7
cdr3_aa: CASYLRQGAYGYTF; clone_size: medium-sized; v_call: TRBV5-4; j_call: TRBJ1-2
cdr3_aa: CAISETGNEQFF; clone_size: medium-sized; v_call: TRBV10-3; j_call: TRBJ2-1
cdr3_aa: CASSGRDAYEQYF; clone_size: medium-sized; v_call: TRBV11-3; j_call: TRBJ2-7
cdr3_aa: CASSPLERGASYEQYF; clone_size: .; v_call: TRBV18; j_call: TRBJ2-7
cdr3_aa: CASIQGYTEAFF; clone_size: medium-sized; v_call: TRBV6-1; j_call: TRBJ1-1
cdr3_aa: CATANPGGDEKLFF; clone_size: .; v_call: TRBV6-1; j_call: TRBJ1-4
cdr3_aa: CASSFTSGYYEQYF; clone_size: medium-sized; v_call: TRBV6-5; j_call: TRBJ2-7
cdr3_aa: CASSEATEGHETQYF; clone_size: .; v_call: TRBV6-1; j_call: TRBJ2-1
cdr3_aa: CASAPDENTEAFF; clone_size: .; v_call: TRBV12-5; j_call: TRBJ1-1
cdr3_aa: CASSQTGSGAYGYTF; clone_size: medium-sized; v_call: TRBV27; j_call: TRBJ1-2
cdr3_aa: CASSMAQSTSGRTDTQYF; clone_size: medium-sized; v_call: TRBV19; j_call: TRBJ2-3
cdr3_aa: CASRPTGVNYGYTF; clone_size: medium-sized; v_call: TRBV27; j_call: TRBJ1-2
cdr3_aa: CASSFPRGATYNEQFF; clone_size: .; v_call: TRBV11-1; j_call: TRBJ2-1
cdr3_aa: CASSLIMWGEHGYTF; clone_size: .; v_call: TRBV7-2; j_call: TRBJ1-2
cdr3_aa: CASSYRFGGNTEAFF; clone_size: medium-sized; v_call: TRBV6-5; j_call: TRBJ1-1
cdr3_aa: CASSSRTSGSRTDTQYF; clone_size: medium-sized; v_call: TRBV5-6; j_call: TRBJ2-3
cdr3_aa: CASTARLGGQYF; clone_size: medium-sized; v_call: TRBV6-2/TRBV6-3; j_call: TRBJ2-7
cdr3_aa: CASSYSPPGQGPTYEQYF; clone_size: medium-sized; v_call: TRBV6-5; j_call: TRBJ2-7
cdr3_aa: CASSYGFGASYEQYF; clone_size: medium-sized; v_call: TRBV6-5; j_call: TRBJ2-7
cdr3_aa: CASSPRSVGGGYTF; clone_size: .; v_call: TRBV12-3/TRBV12-4; j_call: TRBJ1-2
cdr3_aa: CASSPDRGQGYTF; clone_size: medium-sized; v_call: TRBV12-3/TRBV12-4; j_call: TRBJ1-2
cdr3_aa: CASSPEAGVAYNEQFF; clone_size: .; v_call: TRBV12-3/TRBV12-4; j_call: TRBJ2-1
cdr3_aa: CASSVDSNEQFF; clone_size: medium-sized; v_call: TRBV5-4; j_call: TRBJ2-1